One T cell receptor (beta chain) is described in this entry. Its matching antigen is unknown. This CDR3 region has 15 residues. The V gene end was trimmed by 6 bases and the J gene end by 2 bases; junction bases not matched to a gene: 10. Germline CDR1 is MNHEY and CDR2 is SMNVEV (reference sequence). Sequenced material consisted of expressed TCRB transcripts (all of the isolated RNA was reverse transcribed). Generated by immunoSEQ multiplex PCR, the TCRdb table keeps only in-frame clones and is missing some. The table lists more than 95,000 clones, approximately 15% of them singletons, with 2% to 3% in the top ten. The sample is drawn from a study of beta chain features in type 1 diabetes. Whole-study findings and limits: A moderate, significant TCRB CDR3 shortening appeared in type 1 diabetes across four CD4+ subsets.

V is TRBV27 and J is TRBJ2-7; the match to TRBD1 covers 7 bases. Sequenced: central memory CD4+ T cells from blood. This TCR was recovered from a man between 18 and 29 years old with type 1 diabetes. This CDR3 is CASSTPRGSTYEQYF. The CDR3 nucleotides are TGTGCCAGCAGCACCCCCAGGGGGTCAACCTACGAGCAGTACTTC.